These 20 T cell receptor beta chains originate from one sample sequenced in a study of CD8+CD57+ T cells in acquired aplastic anemia. TCR beta VDJ and CDR3 profiling used genomic DNA as template. From the reads, TCRdb called clonotypes with MiXCR, one entry per CDR3 protein. The sample records just over 400,000 distinct CDR3 sequences, 60% to 80% being singletons. The material sequenced was sorted CD4+, CD8+, or CD8+CD57+ T cells (not recorded which) from PBMCs. These receptors originate from a human donor in good health, serving as a control.

On this clonotype: A much larger clone sits a single nucleotide away, making a read error possible. This chain connects TRBV5-1 to TRBJ1-1; D unresolved. CDR1 SGHRS and CDR2 YFSETQ come from the germline V gene. The CDR3 consists of 15 residues. The V gene lost 4 bases and the J gene lost 3 bases, with 16 bases spanning the gap. The CDR3 DNA follows: TGCGCCAGCAGCCTGGGAAGGAGAGGGTACACTGAAGCTTTCTTT. Its translation is CASSLGRRGYTEAFF.

Of note for this clonotype: At one boundary the junction diverges from the germline segment, which might be a read error. The chain has TRBV11-1 and TRBJ2-1; 10 nucleotides match TRBD2. Germline lookup yields CDR1 SGHAT and CDR2 FQDESV (reference sequence). CDR3 length: 17 amino acids. The DNA of the CDR3 is TGTGCCAGCAATCAAGAAGCTAGCGGGGGTCCCTATAATGAGCAGTTCTTC. Encoded protein: CASNQEASGGPYNEQFF.

A word on this clonotype: Here the CDR3 omits its conserved ending phenylalanine or tryptophan, so a read error is the likely source. This chain links TRBV24-1 with TRBJ1-6; 7 nucleotides line up with TRBD1. From germline, CDR1 is KGHDR and CDR2 SFDVKD. The CDR3 has 15 residues. The CDR3 is CASSEGPTGDSPLHI. The CDR3 coding sequence is TGTGCTAGCAGTGAGGGTCCAACAGGGGATTCCCCCCTCCACATT.

This clonotype was found a few times. Sequence at one end of the junction differs from germline and may be a read error. The J gene is TRBJ2-7, the V gene TRBV9, with 11 bases lining up with TRBD1. Germline V gene data show CDR1 as SGDLS and CDR2 as YYNGEE. The CDR3 spans 13 residues. This chain's CDR3 is CASSVGTGGDEQF. Here the CDR3 DNA reads TGTGCCAGCAGCGTAGGGACAGGGGGCGACGAGCAGTTC.

This clonotype appeared many times. The genes are TRBV4-1 and TRBJ2-5, with 10 bases aligning to TRBD2. Germline lookup yields CDR1 MGHRA and CDR2 YSYEKL. The CDR3 is 19 residues long. Trimming removed 1 base from V and 3 bases from J; junction bases left unmatched: 14. CDR3 region: CASSQVERGGLGDEETQYF. CDR3 bases: TGCGCCAGCAGCCAAGTTGAGCGGGGGGGCTTAGGCGATGAAGAGACCCAGTACTTC.

The V and J genes are TRBV5-1 and TRBJ2-7; TRBD2 matches at 9 bases. V lost 4 bases and J lost 7; bases outside the gene matches: 21. Germline loops: CDR1 SGHRS, CDR2 YFSETQ. The CDR3 totals 18 residues. CDR3 nucleotide sequence: TGCGCCAGCAGCCTGGGACTATCCGGGGCGGGGGGGGCCGGTGAGCAGTACTTC. As protein: CASSLGLSGAGGAGEQYF.

The CDR3 loop reads CASSPYGGYVEQYF. Written as DNA, the CDR3 is TGCGCCAGCAGCCCTTACGGGGGCTACGTGGAGCAGTACTTC. The V and J genes are TRBV5-1 and TRBJ2-7; D may correspond to TRBD1 or TRBD2 (6 bases each). The CDR3 has 14 amino acids. V lost 4 bases to trimming and J lost 7 bases, with 18 bases between them. CDR1 and CDR2 (germline): SGHRS, YFSETQ.

Comments on this clonotype: Since the CDR3 does not end with the conserved phenylalanine or tryptophan, this likely comes from a read error. The J gene is TRBJ2-6, the V gene TRBV7-9; tentative D call: TRBD2 (5 bases). The V end lost 8 bases, the J end lost 2 bases, and 10 bases lay between the germline ends. This CDR3 spans 14 amino acids. CDR1 is SEHNR and CDR2 is FQNEAQ in the germline V gene (reference sequence). The CDR3 region is CASGPGAGANVLTL. CDR3 nucleotides: TGTGCCAGCGGGCCCGGGGCTGGGGCCAACGTCCTGACTCTC.

The rearrangement uses TRBV12-5 and TRBJ2-3, with 7 bases identical to TRBD2. Germline lookup yields CDR1 LGHNT and CDR2 FRNRAP. This CDR3 region has 18 residues. CDR3: CASRPALRASGSTDTQYF. For the CDR3, the DNA is TGTGCCAGCAGGCCAGCGCTTCGGGCTAGCGGAAGCACAGATACGCAGTATTTT.

The CDR3 here is CASIRDWVEKLFF. In DNA form, the CDR3 reads TGTGCCAGCATTAGGGACTGGGTTGAAAAACTGTTTTTT. The chain employs TRBV6-6 and TRBJ1-4; TRBD1 might be the D (5 bases). Germline loops: CDR1 MNHNY, CDR2 SVGAGI (reference sequence). The CDR3 covers 13 residues. Trimming removed 7 bases at V and 7 bases at J, with 13 bases between.

Of note for this clonotype: The CDR3 does not close with the conserved phenylalanine or tryptophan, likely indicating a read error. The chain combines TRBV7-2 with TRBJ2-7; D remains ambiguous. Germline CDR1 SGHTA, CDR2 FQGNSA. The CDR3 has 12 residues. The CDR3 is CASSVAGEEQYS. As DNA, the CDR3 is TGTGCCAGCAGCGTAGCCGGCGAGGAGCAGTACTCC.

The genes are TRBV7-9 and TRBJ1-1; D is unclear. This CDR3 contains 14 residues. The germline V gene encodes CDR1 SEHNR and CDR2 FQNEAQ (reference sequence). Trimming cost V 6 bases and J 6 bases, with 17 bases left between them. In DNA form, the CDR3 reads TGTGCCAGCAGGGGATGGCGAGATCACGCTGAAGCTTTCTTT. This codes for CASRGWRDHAEAFF.

The chain employs TRBV12-3 or TRBV12-4 and TRBJ1-2; TRBD1 aligns across 8 bases. The ends lost 5 bases at V and 7 bases at J; junction bases unmatched: 6. The CDR3 is 13 residues long. The CDR3 coding sequence is TGTGCCAGCAGTGGAGTTCAGGGGGCTGGCTACACCTTC. Amino acids: CASSGVQGAGYTF.

Worth noting for this clonotype: The conserved phenylalanine or tryptophan normally closing the CDR3 is absent here, so this likely arose from a read error. It is unclear where the CDR3 begins or ends on the DNA, so no DNA is shown, and the CDR3 is as TCRdb lists it. V and J are TRBV9 and TRBJ1-5; TRBD1 is the table's D call, not checked against the DNA. Germline loops: CDR1 SGDLS, CDR2 YYNGEE. The CDR3 is made up of 12 amino acids, end residues included. The CDR3 reads CASSVTDRTGIR.

This clonotype was counted only a few times. CDR3 in DNA: TGTGCCAGCAGTGACGGGCTAGGGGCAATCAGTGAAAAACTGTTTTTT. Translation gives CASSDGLGAISEKLFF. V is TRBV6-1 and J is TRBJ1-4, with a tentative D call TRBD1 (5 bases). Germline loops: CDR1 MNHNS, CDR2 SASEGT. With 3 bases removed from V and 7 bases from J, the gap between germline ends came to 18 bases. The CDR3 sequence is 16 residues long.

This clonotype was found many times. This chain links TRBV12-3 or TRBV12-4 with TRBJ1-2; D unclear. The CDR3 extends over 14 amino acids. V shed 4 bases and J shed 5 bases, with 14 bases lying between them. Here the CDR3 DNA reads TGTGCCAGCAGTTCCCCGCCAGGCGGATATGGCTACACCTTC. This translates into CASSSPPGGYGYTF.

With respect to this clonotype: One junction end does not reproduce the germline sequence, and a read error may be involved. The V and J genes are TRBV5-5 and TRBJ2-5; D unresolved. The CDR3 consists of 15 residues. Germline V lookup: CDR1 SGHKS, CDR2 YYEKEE (reference sequence). CDR3 residues: CASSLTLGRQETQYF. In DNA, the CDR3 is TGCGCCAGCAGCTTAACCCTGGGCAGACAAGAGACCCAGTACTTC.

This chain joins TRBV7-2 and TRBJ1-1, with TRBD1 as a possible D gene (5 bases). CDR1 is SGHTA and CDR2 is FQGNSA in the germline V gene. The germline V and J ends were trimmed by 9 bases and 6 bases, with 17 bases remaining between them. The CDR3 length is 13 residues. CDR3 residues: CASSVYGAAEAFF. The CDR3 DNA sequence: TGTGCCAGTAGCGTGTATGGGGCCGCTGAAGCTTTCTTT. Using reference TRBV7-2 and TRBJ1-1 for the parts outside the CDR3, the full variable domain is GAGVSQSPSNKVTEKGKDVELRCDPISGHTALYWYRQSLGQGLEFLIYFQGNSAPDKSGLPSDRFSAERTGGSVSTLTIQRTQQEDSAVYLCASSVYGAAEAFFGQGTRLTVV.

The chain employs TRBV20-1 and TRBJ1-1; tentative D call: TRBD1 (5 bases). This CDR3 comprises 15 residues. Looked up from germline, CDR1 is DFQATT and CDR2 is SNEGSKA (reference sequence). V shed 8 bases and J shed 3 bases, with 22 bases lying between them. CDR3 DNA sequence: TGCAGTACGAGTTTTGGCGGGGGGATGCACACTGAAGCTTTCTTT. It specifies CSTSFGGGMHTEAFF.

This clonotype was picked up one time. J is TRBJ2-2 and V is TRBV20-1; no clear D. This CDR3 is built from 13 residues. Trimming took off 3 bases at V and 10 bases at J, with 15 bases between the two ends. Germline values: CDR1 DFQATT, CDR2 SNEGSKA (reference sequence). CDR3 in amino acids: CSARVQNPEELFF. DNA of the CDR3: TGCAGTGCTAGGGTACAAAACCCCGAGGAGCTGTTTTTT.